The 31 T cell receptor beta chains in this list originate from one sample, sequenced in a study of T cell repertoires in cytomegalovirus infection. The antigens these receptors bind are not known. TCRdb re-called the reads through MiXCR, storing one row per CDR3 protein. The profile shows 450,000 to 550,000 distinct CDR3 sequences, roughly 42% of them singletons. This specimen consisted of cultured PBMCs, obtained from culture after CMV antigen stimulation. These receptors came from a human donor in good health (CMV status not recorded). Some clones in this sample may be carry-over from other donors' samples.

Remarks on this clonotype: The junction does not match germline at one end; this may be a read error. The chain is built from TRBV7-2 and TRBJ2-1; possibly TRBD1 or TRBD2 for D (5 bases each). This CDR3 contains 14 residues. Germline-derived CDR1 and CDR2 are SGHTA and FQGNSA. The CDR3 spells CASSGTVAYDEQFF. DNA for the CDR3: TGTGCCAGCAGCGGGACGGTGGCCTACGATGAGCAGTTCTTC.

This clonotype was found a few times. The chain employs TRBV7-9 and TRBJ2-1; D may be TRBD1 or TRBD2 (5 bases each). Germline V gene sequence: CDR1 SEHNR, CDR2 FQNEAQ (reference sequence). The CDR3 length is 14 residues. V lost 5 bases and J 5 bases, leaving 13 bases between the germline ends. This chain's CDR3 is CASSRDLENNEQFF. CDR3 DNA sequence: TGTGCCAGCAGCCGGGACCTTGAAAACAATGAGCAGTTCTTC.

This clonotype was counted a few times. The genes are TRBV7-2 and TRBJ2-5; TRBD2 is a possible D gene (5 bases). The CDR3 runs to 16 residues. CDR1 is SGHTA and CDR2 is FQGNSA in the germline V gene. Between the trimmed V and J ends, which lost 5 bases and 1 base, there was a span of 17 bases. The chain's CDR3 is CASSLGQAVIQETQYF. The CDR3 region has the DNA TGTGCCAGCAGCCTCGGGCAAGCGGTGATCCAAGAGACCCAGTACTTC.

This rearrangement joins TRBV11-2 to TRBJ2-3; perhaps D is TRBD1 or TRBD2 (5 bases each). In germline, CDR1 is SGHAT, CDR2 FQNNGV. Trimming removed 5 bases at V and 4 bases at J, with 16 bases between. This CDR3 spans 15 amino acids. CDR3 amino acids: CASSPWDQGADTQYF. The CDR3 DNA reads as TGTGCCAGCAGCCCCTGGGATCAGGGAGCAGATACGCAGTATTTT.

J is TRBJ1-2 and V is TRBV6-1; tentative D call: TRBD1 (6 bases). The CDR3 has 15 residues. Germline CDR1 MNHNS, CDR2 SASEGT. V lost 4 bases and J 6 bases, leaving 18 bases between the germline ends. CDR3 in DNA: TGTGCCAGCAGTGCAATCGGACAGAGCTATCATGGCTACACCTTC. Amino acids: CASSAIGQSYHGYTF.

The V call is TRBV4-3, the J call TRBJ1-2; D is unclear. This CDR3 has 14 residues. V lost 0 bases to trimming and J lost 8 bases, with 13 bases between them. Germline values: CDR1 LGHNA, CDR2 YSLEER. The CDR3 coding sequence is TGCGCCAGCAGCCAAGATGGGCGGCCCAAAGGCTACACCTTC. Its protein product is CASSQDGRPKGYTF.

In regard to this clonotype: This likely comes from a read error, as the CDR3 has no conserved phenylalanine or tryptophan at its end. V gene TRBV20-1 combines with J gene TRBJ2-1; 9 nucleotides match TRBD2. This CDR3 contains 15 residues. The junction had 6 bases not matched to a gene; V was cut back by 2 bases and J by 4 bases. Germline V lookup: CDR1 DFQATT, CDR2 SNEGSKA (reference sequence). CDR3 amino acids: CSARLAGIRYNEQFS. The CDR3 DNA reads as TGCAGTGCTAGACTAGCGGGAATTAGGTACAATGAGCAGTTCTCC.

This clonotype has only a few counts. The chain links TRBV4-1 to TRBJ1-3; TRBD1 matches at 7 bases. The CDR3 covers 16 residues. The germline gives CDR1 MGHRA, CDR2 YSYEKL. With V trimmed by 3 bases and J by 0 bases, 5 bases remained unmatched. CDR3 residues: CASSQQGQNSGNTIYF. Here the CDR3 DNA reads TGCGCCAGCAGCCAGCAGGGACAGAACTCTGGAAACACCATATATTTT.

In its sample, this clonotype was seen a few times. V and J are TRBV6-1 and TRBJ2-7, with D perhaps matching TRBD2 (5 bases). This CDR3 has 18 amino acids. Germline CDR1 MNHNS, CDR2 SASEGT. The germline V and J ends were trimmed by 1 base and 6 bases, with 25 bases remaining between them. CDR3 in amino acids: CASSEGSWYNYREGEQYF. CDR3 in DNA: TGTGCCAGCAGTGAAGGATCCTGGTATAATTACAGAGAGGGCGAGCAGTACTTC.

This clonotype was counted at least ten times. The chain recombines TRBV7-2 with TRBJ1-1; 9 positions agree with TRBD1. Germline loops: CDR1 SGHTA, CDR2 FQGNSA. With V trimmed by 3 bases and J by 4 bases, 3 bases remained unmatched. The CDR3 is 14 residues long. The CDR3 region is CASSLDRGGTEAFF. CDR3 bases: TGTGCCAGCAGCTTGGACAGGGGAGGCACTGAAGCTTTCTTT.

This clonotype was found a few times. The CDR3 reads CASRQSAGGNTIYF. The CDR3 coding sequence is TGTGCCAGCAGACAATCGGCAGGTGGAAACACCATATATTTT. The chain employs TRBV7-4 and TRBJ1-3; D uncertain. The CDR3 is made up of 14 amino acids. Germline V lookup: CDR1 SGHVT, CDR2 SQSDAQ. The ends were cut back, 6 bases at V and 3 bases at J, with 12 bases in the middle.

The chain combines TRBV12-3 or TRBV12-4 with TRBJ1-2; 7 bases align to TRBD1. V shed 7 bases and J 5 bases; nucleotides not matched to a gene: 10. CDR3 size: 14 residues. For the CDR3, the DNA is TGTGCCAGCACCCTGACAGGGCCCAAGTATGGCTACACCTTC. It specifies CASTLTGPKYGYTF.

V gene TRBV7-6 combines with J gene TRBJ1-1, with D tentatively TRBD1 (5 bases). Germline CDR1 and CDR2: SGHVS and FNYEAQ. V was cut by 0 bases and J by 8 bases, with 10 bases left in between. This CDR3 comprises 13 residues. CDR3 protein: CASSLAGPREAFF. DNA of the CDR3: TGTGCCAGCAGCTTAGCGGGACCCCGGGAAGCTTTCTTT.

This clonotype was counted a few times. The V and J genes are TRBV19 and TRBJ2-1, with 14 bases identical to TRBD2. The CDR3 spans 17 residues. Germline V gives CDR1 LNHDA, CDR2 SQIVND (reference sequence). The junction had 0 bases not matched to a gene; V was cut back by 0 bases and J by 2 bases. The CDR3 bases are TGTGCCAGTAGTATAGAGGGACTAGCGGGAGCCTACAATGAGCAGTTCTTC. Its translation is CASSIEGLAGAYNEQFF.

The chain carries TRBV12-3 or TRBV12-4 and TRBJ2-3; D perhaps matches TRBD2 (6 bases). V lost 8 bases and J 2 bases, leaving 17 bases between the germline ends. This CDR3 region has 15 residues. DNA of the CDR3: TGTGCCAGCCCGTCTCCGGGGGAACACACAGATACGCAGTATTTT. Residues: CASPSPGEHTDTQYF.

The table lists this clonotype with a few counts. The chain carries TRBV7-6 and TRBJ2-1; 8 nucleotides align to TRBD2. The CDR3 has 13 residues. V was clipped by 0 bases and J by 10 bases; unmatched bases: 2. Germline-derived CDR1 and CDR2 are SGHVS and FNYEAQ. CDR3 sequence (DNA): TGTGCCAGCAGCTTAGCGCGCGGGGGGGAGCAGTTCTTC. This gives the protein CASSLARGGEQFF.

The CDR3 is CASSYNASPETEAFF. CDR3 coding DNA: TGTGCCAGCAGTTACAACGCAAGCCCGGAGACTGAAGCTTTCTTT. This rearrangement joins TRBV6-6 to TRBJ1-1; D call uncertain. Germline-derived CDR1 and CDR2 are MNHNY and SVGAGI (reference sequence). CDR3 length equals 15 residues. V was clipped by 2 bases and J by 5 bases, with 15 bases between them.

CDR3 residues: CASSAPRQGVGQPQHF. As DNA, the CDR3 is TGTGCCAGCAGTGCACCCCGACAGGGGGTAGGTCAGCCCCAGCATTTT. The chain uses TRBV12-3 or TRBV12-4 and TRBJ1-5; 9 positions match TRBD1. V was pared by 5 bases and J by 6 bases, with 11 bases of the junction left unmatched. The CDR3 has 16 amino acids.

The chain carries TRBV27 and TRBJ2-3, with a possible D match to TRBD1 (7 bases). Trimming stripped 7 bases from V and 3 bases from J, with 14 bases between. Germline V gene lookup returns CDR1 MNHEY and CDR2 SMNVEV (reference sequence). CDR3 length equals 14 residues. The CDR3 loop reads CASIWGDSTDTQYF. The CDR3 bases are TGTGCCAGCATCTGGGGGGACAGTACAGATACGCAGTATTTT.

This chain joins TRBV14 and TRBJ1-6; 11 bases are a match to TRBD1. The CDR3 sequence is 16 residues long. V lost 2 bases and J lost 8; bases outside the gene matches: 5. Germline-derived CDR1 and CDR2 are SGHDN and FVKESK. CDR3 sequence: CASSQWTGGADSPLHF. As DNA, the CDR3 is TGTGCCAGCAGCCAATGGACAGGGGGCGCCGATTCACCCCTCCACTTT. Combining the CDR3 with reference TRBV14 and TRBJ1-6 gives the whole variable domain EAGVTQFPSHSVIEKGQTVTLRCDPISGHDNLYWYRRVMGKEIKFLLHFVKESKQDESGMPNNRFLAERTGGTYSTLKVQPAELEDSGVYFCASSQWTGGADSPLHFGNGTRLTVT.

This clonotype was observed a few times. V and J are TRBV7-9 and TRBJ2-7; D not certain. Deletions cut 3 bases from V and 4 bases from J, with 7 bases between. Germline V gene data show CDR1 as SEHNR and CDR2 as FQNEAQ (reference sequence). The CDR3 length is 12 residues. The CDR3 DNA reads as TGTGCCAGCAGCTTCTACGGGTACGAGCAGTACTTC. This sequence encodes CASSFYGYEQYF.

V usage is TRBV6-1 and J usage is TRBJ2-3; the match to TRBD2 covers 8 bases. Per germline, CDR1 MNHNS and CDR2 SASEGT. The CDR3 totals 15 residues. The ends lost 5 bases at V and 2 bases at J; junction bases unmatched: 6. CDR3 nucleotides: TGTGCCAGCAGTCTCAGCGGGGGCCACACAGATACGCAGTATTTT. Residues: CASSLSGGHTDTQYF.

V gene TRBV25-1 combines with J gene TRBJ2-3; D perhaps matches TRBD1 (6 bases). Germline CDR1 MGHDK, CDR2 SYGVNS. Between the trimmed V and J ends, which lost 5 bases and 0 bases, there was a span of 9 bases. The CDR3 is 14 amino acids. CDR3 in DNA: TGTGCCAGCAGTACCAGGGGAAGCACAGATACGCAGTATTTT. It specifies CASSTRGSTDTQYF.

This clonotype was picked up many times. The CDR3 spells CASSCGLAGESDTQYF. CDR3 bases: TGTGCCAGCAGCTGCGGGCTAGCGGGAGAGTCAGATACGCAGTATTTT. The chain links TRBV7-2 to TRBJ2-3, with 10 nucleotides matching TRBD2. The CDR3 loop spans 16 amino acids. CDR1 is SGHTA and CDR2 is FQGNSA in the germline V gene. The J segment lost 4 bases and the V segment lost 4 bases, leaving 8 bases of the junction unmatched.

The CDR3 spells CASSQDSLIRQGRETQYF. CDR3 bases: TGCGCCAGCAGCCAAGATAGCTTGATACGACAGGGGAGAGAGACCCAGTACTTC. V is TRBV4-1 and J is TRBJ2-5; 8 positions match TRBD1. The V and J ends lost 0 bases and 4 bases, in that order; junction bases with no gene match: 13. The CDR3 is 18 amino acids. Germline CDR1 MGHRA, CDR2 YSYEKL.

A few counts support this clonotype. The chain joins TRBV10-3 to TRBJ1-1; TRBD1 matches at 7 bases. Trimming cost V 10 bases and J 5 bases; bases outside gene matches: 13. The CDR3 contains 14 residues. Germline CDR1 is ENHRY and CDR2 is SYGVKD. CDR3 sequence: CATRGATGYTEAFF. The CDR3 bases are TGTGCCACCCGAGGAGCGACAGGGTATACTGAAGCTTTCTTT.

The chain employs TRBV6-5 and TRBJ2-7, with TRBD2 matching 15 bases. The CDR3 has 15 residues. Germline trimming cut 5 bases from V and 4 bases from J; bases unmatched to any gene: 3. Per germline, CDR1 MNHEY and CDR2 SVGAGI. Written as DNA, the CDR3 is TGTGCCAGCAGTCGGACTAGCGGGAGGGGTTACGAGCAGTACTTC. Translating gives CASSRTSGRGYEQYF.

The chain is built from TRBV20-1 and TRBJ1-2; a weak D match, TRBD1 (5 bases). With 5 bases removed from V and 6 bases from J, the gap between germline ends came to 10 bases. The germline V gene encodes CDR1 DFQATT and CDR2 SNEGSKA (reference sequence). The CDR3 runs to 11 residues. The CDR3 DNA sequence: TGCAGTGCTCCCAGGGAAAATGGCTACACCTTC. As protein: CSAPRENGYTF.

This chain connects TRBV6-2 or TRBV6-3 to TRBJ2-7, with TRBD2 matching 9 bases. The CDR3 covers 15 residues. The junction had 11 bases not matched to a gene; V was cut back by 6 bases and J by 5 bases. In germline, CDR1 is MNHEY, CDR2 SVGEGT. The CDR3 protein is CASRPGTSWGNEQYF. The CDR3 DNA is TGTGCCAGCAGACCTGGGACTAGCTGGGGGAACGAGCAGTACTTC.

V and J are TRBV5-4 and TRBJ2-5; D is undetermined. Germline lookup yields CDR1 SGHNT and CDR2 YYREEE (reference sequence). Trimming pared 3 bases from V and 1 base from J, leaving 7 bases between. This CDR3 is built from 13 residues. CDR3 region: CASSWRFQETQYF. The CDR3 region has the DNA TGTGCCAGCAGCTGGCGTTTCCAAGAGACCCAGTACTTC.

The chain combines TRBV7-8 with TRBJ2-3; D assignment may be TRBD1 or TRBD2 (5 bases each). The V end lost 2 bases, the J end lost 6 bases, and 24 bases lay between the germline ends. This CDR3 comprises 18 residues. The V gene's germline CDR1 is SGHVS and CDR2 FQNEAQ. The CDR3 protein is CASSLRGGVYPGLDTQYF. The CDR3 nucleotides are TGTGCCAGCAGCTTACGGGGCGGCGTCTACCCCGGGTTGGATACGCAGTATTTT.